This T cell receptor (beta chain) was retrieved from a study of cytomegalovirus exposure and HLA in healthy donors. PCR used 60 Vbeta primers and 13 Jbeta primers. The protocol was immunoSEQ multiplex PCR, while the TCRdb copy is restricted to in-frame clones and leaves out a portion. The table has some 180,000 clones, roughly 82% seen once. Germline loops: CDR1 SGHNT, CDR2 YENEEA. The CDR3 runs 14 residues. The rearrangement joins TRBV11-3 to TRBJ2-5; 9 positions agree with TRBD1. The J call is doubtful: the DNA matches TRBJ2-7 better. The specimen sequenced was PBMCs. The clonotype originates from a man aged 35-49 years in good health and CMV-seronegative. The CDR3 loop is CASSHRDRAHEQYF. For the CDR3, the DNA is TGTGCCAGCAGCCACCGGGACAGGGCACACGAGCAGTACTTC.